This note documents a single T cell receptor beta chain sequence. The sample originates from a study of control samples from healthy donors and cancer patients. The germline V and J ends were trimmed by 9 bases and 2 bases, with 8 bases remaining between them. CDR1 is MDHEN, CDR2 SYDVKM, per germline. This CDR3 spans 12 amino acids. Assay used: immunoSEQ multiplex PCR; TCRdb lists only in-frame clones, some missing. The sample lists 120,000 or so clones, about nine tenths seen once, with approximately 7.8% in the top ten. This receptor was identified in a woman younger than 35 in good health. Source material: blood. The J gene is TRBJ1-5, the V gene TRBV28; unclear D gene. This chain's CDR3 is CASGHGNQPQHF. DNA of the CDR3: TGTGCCAGTGGTCATGGCAATCAGCCCCAGCATTTT.